This T cell receptor (beta chain) appears in the sequencing data of a study of T cell responses to AZD1222 COVID-19 vaccine. General observations from the study: Per reports, nearly half of all spike-specific TCRs target regions that are unmutated in variants. The study sampled repertoires only after the peak T cell response. Baseline seropositives among AZD1222 recipients totaled only five or six. Donors were largely white British and mainly female; clonal diversity was possibly underestimated.

CDR3 length: 14 amino acids. Trimming cost V 0 bases and J 5 bases, with 10 bases left between them. Germline assignment: CDR1 SGHAT and CDR2 FQNNGV. The table came from immunoSEQ multiplex PCR; TCRdb's copy has only in-frame clones and leaves some out. The sample contains more than 150,000 clones, over 80% of which appear only once. Details on this clone: Its antigen is not known.

This receptor was identified in an adult in good health. This chain joins TRBV11-2 and TRBJ1-2, with D possibly being TRBD1 (6 bases). The sequencing here drew on peripheral blood, taken on day 0 of MenACWY control vaccination. The CDR3 is CASSLDVGGYGYTF. CDR3 bases: TGTGCCAGCAGCTTAGATGTAGGGGGGTATGGCTACACCTTC.